Detailed here is one T cell receptor beta chain. Its antigen is unknown. This entry comes from a study of T cell responses to AZD1222 COVID-19 vaccine. Study results and caveats: Following two doses of AZD1222, Spike-specific TCR breadth and depth rose. The number of AZD1222 recipients seropositive at baseline was only 6 or 7. In the spike-specific TCR repertoire, nearly half reportedly target unmutated variant regions. In a largely white British group with more females than males, clonal diversity was possibly underestimated.

Germline V gene lookup returns CDR1 LNHNV and CDR2 YYDKDF (reference sequence). J lost 0 bases, V lost 5 bases, and 9 bases had no gene match. The CDR3 length is 18 residues. Produced via immunoSEQ multiplex PCR; TCRdb's table is partial and in-frame only. Of 150,000 to 180,000 clones listed, roughly nine tenths are singletons. This clonotype was sampled from an adult in good health. The material sequenced was peripheral blood, taken on day 0 of MenACWY control vaccination. The V gene is TRBV15, the J gene TRBJ1-6; 8 bases align to TRBD1. CDR3 DNA sequence: TGTGCCACCAGCTTACCCGGGACAGGCCTCTCCTATAATTCACCCCTCCACTTT. As protein: CATSLPGTGLSYNSPLHF.